This T cell receptor beta chain was sequenced for a study of T cell responses to AZD1222 COVID-19 vaccine. Germline CDR1 SGHTA, CDR2 FQGNSA. V lost 1 base and J 2 bases, leaving 13 bases between the germline ends. The CDR3 is made up of 16 amino acids. Note on this clone: The target antigen is unknown.

General study findings and limits: Seropositivity was recorded at baseline in only 6 or 7 AZD1222 recipients. A rise in Spike-specific TCR breadth and depth followed two AZD1222 doses.

Sequencing used immunoSEQ multiplex PCR; TCRdb keeps in-frame clones, though not all of them. The sample lists 100,000 or so clones, around nine tenths occurring once. The sequenced sample was peripheral blood, obtained on day 0 of AZD1222 vaccination. This TCR came from an adult in good health. This sequence joins TRBV7-2 and TRBJ2-3, with D maybe TRBD2 (6 bases). CDR3 nucleotide sequence: TGTGCCAGCAGCTTAGGGGCCGGGGGAATCACAGATACGCAGTATTTT. The encoded protein is CASSLGAGGITDTQYF.